The clone carrying this T cell receptor (beta chain) is labeled as medium-sized. As yet, its antigen is unknown. The read finishes 3 residues shy of the CDR3 end, and the germline J gene is used to complete it. This record comes from a study of T cell clonality in common variable immunodeficiency. Germline CDR1 is LGHDT and CDR2 is YNNKEL (reference sequence). The CDR3 sequence is 14 residues long. Trimming removed 10 bases from V and 1 base from J; junction bases left unmatched: 9. Study-wide points: Fewer TCRbeta clones were shared among CVID subjects than controls. Fewer deletions and N-nucleotide insertions were reportedly seen in common variable immunodeficiency TCR beta sequences.

Patients had low serum IgG, IgA and/or IgM and specific antibody deficiency. Method: immunoSEQ multiplex PCR; TCRdb's copy keeps in-frame clones and lacks some. The sample includes about 34,000 clones, none of them occurring once. The chain combines TRBV3-1 (or the pseudogene TRBV3-2) with TRBJ2-5; 7 bases map to TRBD2. Sequenced material: peripheral blood mononuclear cells. This sequence originates from a human donor with common variable immunodeficiency. CDR3 DNA (partial): TGTGCCACGAGGAAAACTAGCGTCCAAGAGACC. Protein sequence: CATRKTSVQET. The entire CDR3 sequence reads CATRKTSVQETQYF.